This section outlines one T cell receptor beta chain sequence together with its context. The antigen remains unidentified. Produced via immunoSEQ multiplex PCR; TCRdb's table is partial and in-frame only. The table lists about 86,000 clones, about 91% of them singletons. The data were taken from a study of T cell responses to AZD1222 COVID-19 vaccine. Germline V gene lookup returns CDR1 SGHTS and CDR2 YDEGEE. The CDR3 runs to 17 residues. J lost 4 bases, V lost 4 bases, and 8 bases had no gene match. Study results and limitations: At study baseline, merely more than 5 AZD1222 recipients were seropositive. White British ancestry dominated among donors, who included more females, and clonal diversity was possibly underestimated. Repertoires were sampled only after the peak T cell response. Nearly half of spike-specific TCRs reportedly target unmutated variant regions.

The chain uses TRBV5-8 and TRBJ2-1, with 13 nucleotides matching TRBD2. The starting material was peripheral blood, obtained on day 0 of MenACWY control vaccination. The clonotype comes from an adult in good health. This chain's CDR3 is CASSATSGGAGYNEQFF. The CDR3, as DNA: TGTGCCAGCAGCGCAACTAGCGGGGGGGCGGGATACAATGAGCAGTTCTTC. The full variable domain, rest sourced from reference TRBV5-8 and TRBJ2-1, is EAGVTQSPTHLIKTRGQQATLRCSPISGHTSVYWYQQALGLGLQFLLWYDEGEERNRGNFPPRFSGRQFPNYSSELNVNALELEDSALYLCASSATSGGAGYNEQFFGPGTRLTVL.